This TCR beta chain was identified in a study of early T cells in non-severe SARS-CoV-2 infection. Study-level information: Chains stayed unpaired after sequencing of bulk RNA from unsorted whole blood. Broader study findings: VDJdb matching favored anti-spike CD8 responses, missing private and CD4 specificities.

The germline CDR1 and CDR2 sequences are MNHEY and SMNVEV (reference sequence). The germline V and J ends were trimmed by 4 bases and 8 bases, with 24 bases remaining between them. The CDR3 consists of 17 residues. Each cDNA molecule carried a unique molecular identifier. Via MiXCR, TCRdb re-called the 5' RACE reads, giving one row per CDR3 protein. The sample comprises roughly 100,000 distinct CDR3 sequences, roughly 13% of which are singletons, and around 2.4% rests with the top ten. This clonotype was picked up a small number of times. No antigen is known for it. The sequencing sample was made of whole blood. V usage is TRBV27 and J usage is TRBJ2-1; D perhaps matches TRBD2 (6 bases). This TCR was sampled from an adult who was a healthcare worker with PCR-confirmed SARS-CoV-2 infection or an uninfected control (not recorded which). This chain's CDR3 is CASSSLTQGGYSDEQFF. The CDR3 DNA sequence: TGTGCCAGCAGTTCCCTCACTCAGGGAGGCTATTCGGATGAGCAGTTCTTC.